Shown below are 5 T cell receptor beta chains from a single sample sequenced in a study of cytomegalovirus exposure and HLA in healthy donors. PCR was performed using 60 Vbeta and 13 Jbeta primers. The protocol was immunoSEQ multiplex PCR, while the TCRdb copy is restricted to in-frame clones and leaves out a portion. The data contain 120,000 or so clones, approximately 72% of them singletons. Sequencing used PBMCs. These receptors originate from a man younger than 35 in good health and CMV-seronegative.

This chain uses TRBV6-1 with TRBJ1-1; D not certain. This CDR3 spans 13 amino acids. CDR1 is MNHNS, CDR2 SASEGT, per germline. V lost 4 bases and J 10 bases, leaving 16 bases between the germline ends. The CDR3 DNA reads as TGTGCCAGCAGTGCGGCGGGCAAGGTCGCAGCTTTCTTT. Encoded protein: CASSAAGKVAAFF.

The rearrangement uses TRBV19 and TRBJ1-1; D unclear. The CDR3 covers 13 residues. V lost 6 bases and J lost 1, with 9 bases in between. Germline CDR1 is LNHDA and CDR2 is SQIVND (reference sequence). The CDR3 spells CASREDPNTEAFF. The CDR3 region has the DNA TGTGCCAGTAGGGAGGACCCGAACACTGAAGCTTTCTTT.

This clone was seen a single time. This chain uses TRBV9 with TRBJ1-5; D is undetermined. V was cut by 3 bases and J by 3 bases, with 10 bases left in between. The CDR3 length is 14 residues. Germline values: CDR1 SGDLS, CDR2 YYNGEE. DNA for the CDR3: TGTGCCAGCAGCGATGGGCAGGTCAATCAGCCCCAGCATTTT. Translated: CASSDGQVNQPQHF. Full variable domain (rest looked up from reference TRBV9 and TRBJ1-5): DSGVTQTPKHLITATGQRVTLRCSPRSGDLSVYWYQQSLDQGLQFLIQYYNGEERAKGNILERFSAQQFPDLHSELNLSSLELGDSALYFCASSDGQVNQPQHFGDGTRLSIL.

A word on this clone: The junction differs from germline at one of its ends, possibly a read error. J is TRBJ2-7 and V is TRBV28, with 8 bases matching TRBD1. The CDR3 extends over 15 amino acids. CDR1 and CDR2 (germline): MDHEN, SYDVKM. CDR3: CSSSGGDRGVHEQYF. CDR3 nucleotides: TGTTCCAGCAGTGGGGGAGACAGGGGTGTCCACGAGCAGTACTTC.

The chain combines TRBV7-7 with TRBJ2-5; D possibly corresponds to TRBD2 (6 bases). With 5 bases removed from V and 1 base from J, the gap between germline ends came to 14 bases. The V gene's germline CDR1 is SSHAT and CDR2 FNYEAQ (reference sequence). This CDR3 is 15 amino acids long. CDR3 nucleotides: TGTGCCAGCAGCCCATCGGGGGAGGCCCAAGAGACCCAGTACTTC. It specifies CASSPSGEAQETQYF. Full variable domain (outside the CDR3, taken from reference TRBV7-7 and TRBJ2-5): GAGVSQSPRYKVTKRGQDVTLRCDPISSHATLYWYQQALGQGPEFLTYFNYEAQPDKSGLPSDRFSAERPEGSISTLTIQRTEQRDSAMYRCASSPSGEAQETQYFGPGTRLLVL.